This TCR beta chain was profiled in a study of T cells in Graves' hyperthyroidism and ophthalmopathy. Study-level information: Specimen type is peripheral blood, collected at initial diagnosis prior to any treatment.

This clonotype has at least ten counts. From RNA transcripts, TCR beta CDR3 regions were amplified. The HTBI set primed first-round TCR CDR3 RT-PCR. MiXCR, run by TCRdb on the multiplex PCR reads, gives a single entry per CDR3 protein. The profile shows roughly 330,000 distinct CDR3 sequences, around 16% of them singletons. The hyperthyroidism was newly diagnosed and had lasted under 2 months; the patients were aged 18 to 65. Exclusion followed for patients with uncontrolled infection, other autoimmune disease, pregnancy or lactation. Trimming cost V 5 bases and J 2 bases; bases outside gene matches: 11. Germline loops: CDR1 SGHAT, CDR2 FQNNGV. The length of the CDR3 is 16 residues.

This clonotype originated in a man aged 30-40 years with Graves' hyperthyroidism. Material: blood. This chain connects TRBV11-2 to TRBJ2-5; 7 bases align to TRBD2. The DNA for the CDR3 is TGTGCCAGCAGCCCGGGGGGAGCGGACCTACAAGAGACCCAGTACTTC. Its protein is CASSPGGADLQETQYF.